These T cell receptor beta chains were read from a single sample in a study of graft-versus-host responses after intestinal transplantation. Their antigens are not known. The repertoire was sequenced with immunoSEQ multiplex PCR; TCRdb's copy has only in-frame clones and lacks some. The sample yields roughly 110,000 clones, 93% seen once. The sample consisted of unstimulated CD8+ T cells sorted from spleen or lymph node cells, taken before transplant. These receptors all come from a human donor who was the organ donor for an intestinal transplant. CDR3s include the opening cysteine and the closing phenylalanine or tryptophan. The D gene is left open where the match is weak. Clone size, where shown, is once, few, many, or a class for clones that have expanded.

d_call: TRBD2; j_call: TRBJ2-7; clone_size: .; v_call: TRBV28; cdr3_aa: CASSLGLAGAHEQYF; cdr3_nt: TGTGCCAGCAGCCTGGGACTAGCGGGAGCCCACGAGCAGTACTTC
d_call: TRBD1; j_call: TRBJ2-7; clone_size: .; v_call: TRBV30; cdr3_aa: CAWSWGTGPYEQYF; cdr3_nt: TGTGCCTGGAGTTGGGGGACAGGACCCTACGAGCAGTACTTC
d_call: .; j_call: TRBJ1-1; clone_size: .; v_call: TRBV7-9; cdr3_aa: CASLGIGSFLTEAFF; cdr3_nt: TGTGCCAGCTTGGGGATCGGTTCGTTCCTCACTGAAGCTTTCTTT
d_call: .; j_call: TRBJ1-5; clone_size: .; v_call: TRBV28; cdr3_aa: CASRPNGGGPGNQPQHF; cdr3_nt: TGTGCCAGCAGGCCTAACGGGGGTGGCCCCGGCAATCAGCCCCAGCATTTT
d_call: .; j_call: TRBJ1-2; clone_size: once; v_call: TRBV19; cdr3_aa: CASSITPVTEVNYGYTF; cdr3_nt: TGTGCCAGTAGTATTACTCCAGTCACAGAGGTTAACTATGGCTACACCTTC
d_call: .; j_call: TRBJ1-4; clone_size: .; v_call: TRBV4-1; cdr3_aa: CASSQDLVSRASNEKLFF; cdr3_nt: TGCGCCAGCAGCCAAGATCTTGTCAGCAGGGCCTCTAATGAAAAACTGTTTTTT
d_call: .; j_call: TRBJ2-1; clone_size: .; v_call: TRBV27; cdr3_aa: CASSLLAGHIYNEQFF; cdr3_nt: TGTGCCAGCAGTTTATTGGCCGGACATATTTACAATGAGCAGTTCTTC
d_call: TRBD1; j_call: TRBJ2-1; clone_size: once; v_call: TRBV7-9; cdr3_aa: CASSPGTAFWEQFF; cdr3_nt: TGTGCCAGCAGTCCCGGGACAGCCTTTTGGGAGCAGTTCTTC
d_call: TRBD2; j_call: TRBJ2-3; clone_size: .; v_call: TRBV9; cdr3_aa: CASSVGTSGTDTQYF; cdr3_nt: TGTGCCAGCAGCGTAGGGACTAGCGGCACAGATACGCAGTATTTT
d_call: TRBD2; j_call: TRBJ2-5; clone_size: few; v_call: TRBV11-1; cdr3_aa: CASSLTSGSLEQYF; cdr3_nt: TGTGCCAGCAGCTTGACTAGCGGGAGTCTTGAGCAGTACTTC
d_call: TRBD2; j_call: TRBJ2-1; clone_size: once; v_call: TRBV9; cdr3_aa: CASSPRRRGLDYNEQFF; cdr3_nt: TGTGCCAGCAGCCCCCGAAGAAGGGGACTAGACTACAATGAGCAGTTCTTC
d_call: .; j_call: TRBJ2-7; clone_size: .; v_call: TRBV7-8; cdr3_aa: CASSLPSDRAGEQYF; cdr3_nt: TGTGCCAGCAGCTTACCCTCTGACAGGGCGGGGGAGCAGTACTTC
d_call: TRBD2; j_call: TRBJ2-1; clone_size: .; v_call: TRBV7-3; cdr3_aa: CASSLTAGGANEQFF; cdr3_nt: TGTGCCAGCAGCTTAACAGCGGGAGGGGCCAATGAGCAGTTCTTC
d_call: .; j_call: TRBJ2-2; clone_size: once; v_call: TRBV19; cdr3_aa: CASSNIDRNTGELFF; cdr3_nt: TGTGCCAGTAGTAATATTGACCGCAACACCGGGGAGCTGTTTTTT
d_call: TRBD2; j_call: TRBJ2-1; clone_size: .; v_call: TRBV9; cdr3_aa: CASSVDELAGVREQFF; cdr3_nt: TGTGCCAGCAGCGTAGATGAACTAGCGGGAGTGCGTGAGCAGTTCTTC
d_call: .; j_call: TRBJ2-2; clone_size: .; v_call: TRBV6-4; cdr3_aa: CASSDLGQVNTGELFF; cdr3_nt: TGTGCCAGCAGTGACCTAGGGCAGGTTAACACCGGGGAGCTGTTTTTT
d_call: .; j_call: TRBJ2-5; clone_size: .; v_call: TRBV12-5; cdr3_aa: CASARGGGSEETQYF; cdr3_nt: TGTGCTAGTGCCAGGGGTGGGGGAAGCGAGGAGACCCAGTACTTC
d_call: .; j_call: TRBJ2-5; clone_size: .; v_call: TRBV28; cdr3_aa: CASSFRGQETQYF; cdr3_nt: TGTGCCAGCAGTTTTAGGGGACAAGAGACCCAGTACTTC
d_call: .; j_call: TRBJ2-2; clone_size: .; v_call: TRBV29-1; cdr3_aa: CSVEVPRGNTGELFF; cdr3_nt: TGCAGCGTTGAAGTGCCGAGGGGGAACACCGGGGAGCTGTTTTTT
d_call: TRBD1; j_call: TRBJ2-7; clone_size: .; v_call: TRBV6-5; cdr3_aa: CASSYRTTGGQNEQYF; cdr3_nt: TGTGCCAGCAGTTACCGGACCACAGGGGGCCAAAACGAGCAGTACTTC
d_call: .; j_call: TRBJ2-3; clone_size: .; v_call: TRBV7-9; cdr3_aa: CASSSGPGTDTQYF; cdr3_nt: TGTGCCAGCAGCTCGGGACCCGGCACAGATACGCAGTATTTT
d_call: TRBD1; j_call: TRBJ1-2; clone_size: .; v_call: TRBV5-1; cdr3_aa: CASSSIHRDRGRLGYGYTF; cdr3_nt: TGCGCCAGCAGCTCAATTCACCGGGACAGGGGGCGATTGGGATATGGCTACACCTTC
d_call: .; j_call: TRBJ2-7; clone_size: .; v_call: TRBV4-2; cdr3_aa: CASSQDRLARISEQYF; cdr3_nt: TGTGCCAGCAGCCAAGATCGGCTAGCGAGAATTTCCGAGCAGTACTTC
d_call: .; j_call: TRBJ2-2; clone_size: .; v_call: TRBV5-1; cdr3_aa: CASSLEGPQGTGELFF; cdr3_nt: TGCGCCAGCAGCTTGGAGGGTCCCCAGGGGACCGGGGAGCTGTTTTTT
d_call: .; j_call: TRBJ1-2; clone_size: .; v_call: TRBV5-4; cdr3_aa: CASSLTGYGYTF; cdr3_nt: TGTGCCAGCAGCCTTACAGGCTATGGCTACACCTTC
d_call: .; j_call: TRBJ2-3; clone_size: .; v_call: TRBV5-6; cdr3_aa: CASSLRSTDTQYF; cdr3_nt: TGTGCCAGCAGCTTGCGTAGTACAGATACGCAGTATTTT
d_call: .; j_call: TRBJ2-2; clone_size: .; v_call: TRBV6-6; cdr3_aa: CASSYTRGGTGELFF; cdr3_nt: TGTGCCAGCAGTTACACCAGGGGAGGCACCGGGGAGCTGTTTTTT
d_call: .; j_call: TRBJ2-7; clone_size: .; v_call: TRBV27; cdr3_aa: CASSPRQGYEQYF; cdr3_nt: TGTGCCAGCAGCCCAAGGCAGGGGTACGAGCAGTACTTC